These 24 T cell receptor beta chains were sequenced from one sample in a study of radiotherapy plus CTLA-4 blockade in lung cancer. TCRdb's table, derived via immunoSEQ multiplex PCR, lists solely in-frame clones and lacks some. The profile shows 40,000 to 45,000 clones, about 74% of them singletons. Here the sequenced sample was peripheral blood, taken from a patient treated with radiotherapy plus ipilimumab. The receptors come from a human donor with non-small cell lung cancer whose response to radiotherapy plus ipilimumab could not be evaluated.

The chain uses TRBV2 and TRBJ2-5; D is perhaps TRBD1 (7 bases). Germline CDR1 is SNHLY and CDR2 is FYNNEI. The CDR3 spans 13 residues. The V and J ends lost 7 bases and 11 bases respectively, with 20 bases between them. The CDR3, as DNA: TGTGCCAGCACGGGACTTCCCCAGGGGGAGCAGTACTTC. This gives the protein CASTGLPQGEQYF.

The chain uses TRBV4-3 and TRBJ2-7; 7 bases map to TRBD1. The CDR3 length is 17 residues. J was trimmed by 6 bases and V by 0 bases; bases with no gene match: 14. Germline assignment: CDR1 LGHNA and CDR2 YSLEER. CDR3 sequence (DNA): TGCGCCAGCAGCCAAGATGTTTCTAGGACAGGTGCACTCGAGCAGTACTTC. The encoded protein is CASSQDVSRTGALEQYF.

V and J are TRBV5-1 and TRBJ2-7; a weak D match, TRBD1 (5 bases). Trimming shortened V by 1 base and J by 3 bases, and 11 bases separated the two germline ends. This CDR3 is 14 amino acids long. CDR1 SGHRS and CDR2 YFSETQ come from the germline V gene. In DNA form, the CDR3 reads TGCGCCAGCAGCTTGACAGGCGCCTACTACGAGCAGTACTTC. Translated: CASSLTGAYYEQYF.

The rearrangement joins TRBV10-1 to TRBJ2-1; 11 bases map to TRBD2. The CDR3 is made up of 17 amino acids. Germline V gene lookup returns CDR1 WNHNN and CDR2 SYGVQD (reference sequence). J gave up 2 bases and V 6 bases, and 9 bases lay outside the gene matches. The CDR3 here is CASRKGPGLAAYNEQFF. The CDR3 region has the DNA TGCGCCAGCAGAAAAGGTCCGGGACTAGCGGCCTACAATGAGCAGTTCTTC.

This chain uses TRBV5-1 with TRBJ2-3, with TRBD2 as a possible D gene (5 bases). The CDR3 is made up of 13 amino acids. Trimming took 7 bases from V and 2 from J, leaving 11 bases between them. The germline gives CDR1 SGHRS, CDR2 YFSETQ. As DNA, the CDR3 is TGCGCCAGCCAACGGGATTACACAGATACGCAGTATTTT. Translation: CASQRDYTDTQYF.

The chain links TRBV2 to TRBJ2-3; 11 positions match TRBD2. The CDR3 sequence is 17 residues long. Germline CDR1 SNHLY, CDR2 FYNNEI. The V and J ends lost 7 bases and 3 bases, in that order; junction bases with no gene match: 12. The CDR3 DNA follows: TGTGCCAGCACGAGTAGCGGGGGGGCGATAACAACAGATACGCAGTATTTT. This codes for CASTSSGGAITTDTQYF.

The chain uses TRBV11-2 and TRBJ1-6; 10 nucleotides agree with TRBD1. From germline, CDR1 is SGHAT and CDR2 FQNNGV. This CDR3 has 18 amino acids. V shed 3 bases, J shed 8 bases, and the junction held 13 bases outside the gene matches. The CDR3 spells CASSLGSRGTGVDSPLHF. CDR3 bases: TGTGCCAGCAGCTTGGGTTCCCGCGGGACAGGGGTTGATTCACCCCTCCACTTT.

CDR3 DNA sequence: TGTGCCAGCTCACCGTCCTCCAGTCGCAATCAGCCCCAGCATTTT. Encoded protein: CASSPSSSRNQPQHF. The rearrangement joins TRBV18 to TRBJ1-5; the D is unclear. The CDR3 runs to 15 residues. Trimming left V 3 bases short and J 2 bases short, with 11 bases between. In germline, CDR1 is KGHSH, CDR2 LQKENI. The full variable domain, completed using reference TRBV18 and TRBJ1-5, is NAGVMQNPRHLVRRRGQEARLRCSPMKGHSHVYWYRQLPEEGLKFMVYLQKENIIDESGMPKERFSAEFPKEGPSILRIQQVVRGDSAAYFCASSPSSSRNQPQHFGDGTRLSIL.

The V gene is TRBV5-1, the J gene TRBJ2-1, with D perhaps TRBD1 (6 bases). The germline V gene encodes CDR1 SGHRS and CDR2 YFSETQ. This CDR3 has 13 amino acids. With 4 bases removed from V and 3 bases from J, the gap between germline ends came to 8 bases. The CDR3 DNA sequence: TGCGCCAGCAGCGTACAGGGCTACAATGAGCAGTTCTTC. Translated, it gives CASSVQGYNEQFF.

This clone was detected only a few times. The rearrangement uses TRBV6-6 and TRBJ2-3; D uncertain. Germline CDR1 MNHNY, CDR2 SVGAGI (reference sequence). The germline V and J ends were trimmed by 2 bases and 2 bases, with 8 bases remaining between them. CDR3 length: 14 amino acids. As DNA, the CDR3 is TGTGCCAGCAGTTACGTTGGCTCCACAGATACGCAGTATTTT. It codes for CASSYVGSTDTQYF.

The chain employs TRBV4-3 and TRBJ2-2, with TRBD2 matching over 12 bases. The CDR3 is made up of 18 amino acids. J was trimmed by 6 bases and V by 0 bases; bases with no gene match: 8. CDR1 and CDR2 (germline): LGHNA, YSLEER. CDR3 sequence (DNA): TGCGCCAGCAGCCAAGACCGCCGACTAGCGGGAGCGGCCGGGGAGCTGTTTTTT. Amino acids: CASSQDRRLAGAAGELFF.

The gene calls are TRBV5-1 and TRBJ2-7; 8 bases fit TRBD1. Germline V gives CDR1 SGHRS, CDR2 YFSETQ. With V trimmed by 4 bases and J by 4 bases, 4 bases remained unmatched. This CDR3 is 13 amino acids long. DNA for the CDR3: TGCGCCAGCAGCGCCGACAGGGGTTACGAGCAGTACTTC. This gives the protein CASSADRGYEQYF. The entire variable domain, with the rest obtained from reference TRBV5-1 and TRBJ2-7, is as follows: KAGVTQTPRYLIKTRGQQVTLSCSPISGHRSVSWYQQTPGQGLQFLFEYFSETQRNKGNFPGRFSGRQFSNSRSEMNVSTLELGDSALYLCASSADRGYEQYFGPGTRLTVT.

This clone has a single count. This chain links TRBV7-2 with TRBJ2-5; 9 bases agree with TRBD2. Germline V gives CDR1 SGHTA, CDR2 FQGNSA. The CDR3 runs to 16 residues. V lost 7 bases to trimming and J lost 3 bases; unmatched junction nucleotides: 12. CDR3 loop: CASNGRGIAGEETQYF. CDR3 sequence (DNA): TGTGCCAGCAACGGCAGGGGGATAGCGGGGGAAGAGACCCAGTACTTC.

The rearrangement uses TRBV7-2 and TRBJ1-5, with 11 positions matching TRBD1. Germline trimming cut 1 base from V and 7 bases from J; bases unmatched to any gene: 15. Looked up from germline, CDR1 is SGHTA and CDR2 is FQGNSA. CDR3 length equals 19 residues. This chain's CDR3 is CASSLGVDRGLAGGQPQHF. The CDR3 nucleotides read TGTGCCAGCAGCTTAGGTGTGGACAGGGGGCTCGCGGGTGGCCAGCCCCAGCATTTT.

This chain links TRBV10-3 with TRBJ2-3; maybe TRBD2 (5 bases). This CDR3 has 14 residues. With 7 bases removed from V and 1 base from J, the gap between germline ends came to 12 bases. Germline loops: CDR1 ENHRY, CDR2 SYGVKD. The CDR3 loop reads CAIKDGVGTDTQYF. DNA for the CDR3: TGTGCCATCAAAGACGGGGTAGGCACAGATACGCAGTATTTT.

To note about this clone: The conserved final phenylalanine or tryptophan is absent from the CDR3, which likely points to a read error. It is unclear where the CDR3 begins or ends on the DNA, so no DNA is shown, and the CDR3 is as TCRdb lists it. The chain's CDR3 is CASSTMRDRIEV. The V call is TRBV28, the J call TRBJ2-3; no DNA check was done on the table's D call, TRBD1. Germline V gene data show CDR1 as MDHEN and CDR2 as SYDVKM. A total of 12 residues make up the CDR3, ends included.

This chain uses TRBV11-2 with TRBJ2-7, with TRBD2 matching 13 bases. This CDR3 region has 19 residues. Germline V gene data show CDR1 as SGHAT and CDR2 as FQNNGV. Losses at the gene ends were 4 bases for V and 5 bases for J; bases not matched to a gene: 17. Written as DNA, the CDR3 is TGTGCCAGCAGCTCCATAGGGTATTTTACTAGCGGGGGGGGCGACGAGCAGTACTTC. Translation: CASSSIGYFTSGGGDEQYF. Full variable domain (missing parts from reference TRBV11-2 and TRBJ2-7): EAGVAQSPRYKIIEKRQSVAFWCNPISGHATLYWYQQILGQGPKLLIQFQNNGVVDDSQLPKDRFSAERLKGVDSTLKIQPAKLEDSAVYLCASSSIGYFTSGGGDEQYFGPGTRLTVT.

V and J are TRBV5-1 and TRBJ1-1, with 9 positions matching TRBD1. Germline CDR1 is SGHRS and CDR2 is YFSETQ. After removal of 4 bases from V and 1 base from J, the junction contained 5 bases not matched to a gene. CDR3 length equals 15 residues. Written as DNA, the CDR3 is TGCGCCAGCAGCGTACAGGGGGCGAGGAACACTGAAGCTTTCTTT. The encoded protein is CASSVQGARNTEAFF. The full variable domain, its missing parts supplied by reference TRBV5-1 and TRBJ1-1, is KAGVTQTPRYLIKTRGQQVTLSCSPISGHRSVSWYQQTPGQGLQFLFEYFSETQRNKGNFPGRFSGRQFSNSRSEMNVSTLELGDSALYLCASSVQGARNTEAFFGQGTRLTVV.

This clone was found a few times. The chain has TRBV19 and TRBJ1-1; 8 nucleotides line up with TRBD1. Germline-derived CDR1 and CDR2 are LNHDA and SQIVND (reference sequence). After removal of 7 bases from V and 6 bases from J, the junction contained 7 bases not matched to a gene. The CDR3 has 13 amino acids. The CDR3 DNA reads as TGTGCCAGTACCCTAGACAGGGGCGCTGAAGCTTTCTTT. The encoded protein is CASTLDRGAEAFF.

The CDR3 loop is CASSIGLAGGVGETQYF. CDR3 nucleotide sequence: TGTGCCAGCAGCATCGGACTAGCGGGAGGAGTAGGAGAGACCCAGTACTTC. The chain joins TRBV7-3 to TRBJ2-5, with 14 bases aligning to TRBD2. V dropped 5 bases and J dropped 4; count of bases not matched to a gene: 9. The CDR3 contains 17 residues. Germline V gives CDR1 SGHTA, CDR2 FQGTGA.

The rearrangement joins TRBV10-2 to TRBJ2-3; D is perhaps TRBD2 (6 bases). The CDR3 runs to 16 residues. The ends were cut back, 5 bases at V and 8 bases at J, with 23 bases in the middle. Germline V lookup: CDR1 WSHSY, CDR2 SAAADI. CDR3 sequence: CASSRGGGAAAGTQYF. The CDR3, as DNA: TGCGCCAGCAGTCGGGGAGGCGGGGCCGCCGCAGGTACGCAGTATTTT.

V gene TRBV11-3 combines with J gene TRBJ2-2; TRBD1 agrees at 9 bases. Trimming at V came to 4 bases and at J to 4 bases, leaving 7 bases not matched to a gene. Germline V CDR1 and CDR2: SGHNT, YENEEA. The CDR3 length is 16 residues. The CDR3 sequence: CASSYPDRGTTGELFF. The CDR3 DNA follows: TGTGCCAGCAGCTATCCGGACAGGGGAACCACCGGGGAGCTGTTTTTT. Together with reference TRBV11-3 and TRBJ2-2, the CDR3 gives the full variable domain: EAGVVQSPRYKIIEKKQPVAFWCNPISGHNTLYWYLQNLGQGPELLIRYENEEAVDDSQLPKDRFSAERLKGVDSTLKIQPAELGDSAVYLCASSYPDRGTTGELFFGEGSRLTVL.

This clone was seen a handful of times. The CDR3 DNA sequence: TGCGCCAGCAGCCAAACACCCAGGAGGGATGAAAAACTGTTTTTT. Amino acid sequence: CASSQTPRRDEKLFF. The chain has TRBV4-3 and TRBJ1-4; D is uncertain. Germline CDR1 is LGHNA and CDR2 is YSLEER. The CDR3 covers 15 residues. V gave up 2 bases and J gave up 6 bases, with 13 bases separating them.

The CDR3 loop is CASRRTGSSGANVLTF. CDR3 DNA sequence: TGTGCCAGCAGGCGGACAGGCAGCTCTGGGGCCAACGTCCTGACTTTC. This chain connects TRBV27 to TRBJ2-6; TRBD1 aligns across 7 bases. CDR3 length: 16 residues. The V gene end was trimmed by 6 bases and the J gene end by 0 bases; junction bases not matched to a gene: 5. The germline V gene has CDR1 MNHEY and CDR2 SMNVEV (reference sequence).